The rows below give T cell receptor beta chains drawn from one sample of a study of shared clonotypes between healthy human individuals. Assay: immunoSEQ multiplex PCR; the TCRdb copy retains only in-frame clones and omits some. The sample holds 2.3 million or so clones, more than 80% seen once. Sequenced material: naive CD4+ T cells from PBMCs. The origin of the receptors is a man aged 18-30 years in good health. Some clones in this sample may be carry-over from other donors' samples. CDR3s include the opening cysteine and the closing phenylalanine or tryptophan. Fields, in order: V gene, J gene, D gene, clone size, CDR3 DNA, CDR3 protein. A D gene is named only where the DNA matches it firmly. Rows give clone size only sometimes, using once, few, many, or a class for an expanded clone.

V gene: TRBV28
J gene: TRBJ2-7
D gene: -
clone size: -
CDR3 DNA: TGTGCCAGCCTCCACGGGAGCTCCTACGAGCAGTACTTC
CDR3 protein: CASLHGSSYEQYF

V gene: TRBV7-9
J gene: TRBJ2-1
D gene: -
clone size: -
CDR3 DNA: TGTGCCAGCAGCTTAGGTAGGGGGAAGGGCAATGAGCAGTTCTTC
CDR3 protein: CASSLGRGKGNEQFF

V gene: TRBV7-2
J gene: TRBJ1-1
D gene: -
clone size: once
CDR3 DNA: TGTGCCAGCAGCTTAGGGTCCACAGGGCCTAATGAAGCTTTCTTT
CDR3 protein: CASSLGSTGPNEAFF

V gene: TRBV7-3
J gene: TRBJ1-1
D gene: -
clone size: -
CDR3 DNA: TGTGCCAGCAGCTCCACCGGGACAAACACTGAAGCTTTCTTT
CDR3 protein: CASSSTGTNTEAFF

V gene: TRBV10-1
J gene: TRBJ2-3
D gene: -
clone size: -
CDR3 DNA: TGCGCCAGGAATGCTACACAGGTGACAGATACGCAGTATTTT
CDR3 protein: CARNATQVTDTQYF

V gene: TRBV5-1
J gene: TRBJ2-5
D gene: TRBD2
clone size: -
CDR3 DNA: TGCGCCAGCAGCCTCAATCCTAGCGGGAGGGCCGGGGAGACCCAGTACTTC
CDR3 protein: CASSLNPSGRAGETQYF

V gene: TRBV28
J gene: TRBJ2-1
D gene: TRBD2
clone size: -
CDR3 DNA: TGTGCCAGCCCCATGAAGCGAGACAGAGAAGGACTAGCGGGCTTCTACAATGAGCAGTTCTTC
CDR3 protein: CASPMKRDREGLAGFYNEQFF

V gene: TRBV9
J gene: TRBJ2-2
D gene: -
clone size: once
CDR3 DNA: TGTGCCAGCAGCTCCGGCTGGAGGGGTTACACCGGGGAGCTGTTTTTT
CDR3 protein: CASSSGWRGYTGELFF

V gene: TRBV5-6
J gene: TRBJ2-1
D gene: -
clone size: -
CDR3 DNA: TGTGCCAGCAGCCTCGGACTTCACAATGAGCAGTTCTTC
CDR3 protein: CASSLGLHNEQFF

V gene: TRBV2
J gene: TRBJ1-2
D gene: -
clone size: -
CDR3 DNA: TGTGCCAGCGGAGGTCAGGGTGACTATGGCTACACCTTC
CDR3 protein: CASGGQGDYGYTF

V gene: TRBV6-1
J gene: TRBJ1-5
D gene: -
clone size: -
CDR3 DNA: TGTGCCAGCAGAGAACTGGCAGGCCAGCCCCAGCATTTT
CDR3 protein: CASRELAGQPQHF

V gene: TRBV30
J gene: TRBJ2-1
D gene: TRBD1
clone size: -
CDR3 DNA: TGTGCCTGGAGCGGCGACAGGGGATTCTACAATGAGCAGTTCTTC
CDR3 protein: CAWSGDRGFYNEQFF

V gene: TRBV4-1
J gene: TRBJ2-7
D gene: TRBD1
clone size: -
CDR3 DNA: TGCGCCAGCAGCCAACCTGACCGGGACAGAACCTACGAGCAGTACTTC
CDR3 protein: CASSQPDRDRTYEQYF

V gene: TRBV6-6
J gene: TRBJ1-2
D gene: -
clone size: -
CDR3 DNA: TGTGCCAGCAGTCGCCCTGGGGGCCCCGATAGCTATGGCTACACCTTC
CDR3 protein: CASSRPGGPDSYGYTF

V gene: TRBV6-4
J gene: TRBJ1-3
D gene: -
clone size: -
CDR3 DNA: TGTGCCAGCAGCTACAGTCCCGTCGAGCCTGGAAACACCATATATTTT
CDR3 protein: CASSYSPVEPGNTIYF

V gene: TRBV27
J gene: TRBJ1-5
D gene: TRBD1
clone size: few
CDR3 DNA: TGTGCCAGCCGCTCGGGACAGGGGTCCCATCAGCCCCAGCATTTT
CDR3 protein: CASRSGQGSHQPQHF

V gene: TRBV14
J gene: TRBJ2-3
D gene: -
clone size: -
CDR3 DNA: TGTGCCAGCAGTCCAGGGGCTAGCGGACTATCCACAGATACGCAGTATTTT
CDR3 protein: CASSPGASGLSTDTQYF

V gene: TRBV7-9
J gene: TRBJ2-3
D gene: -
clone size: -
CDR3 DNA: TGTGCCAGCAGCTTAGAACCCCCCACAGATACGCAGTATTTT
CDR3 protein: CASSLEPPTDTQYF

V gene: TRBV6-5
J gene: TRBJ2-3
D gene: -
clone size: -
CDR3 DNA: TGTGCCAGCAGTTACCGGCCAGGGCCAGGGGATACGCAGTATTTT
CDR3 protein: CASSYRPGPGDTQYF

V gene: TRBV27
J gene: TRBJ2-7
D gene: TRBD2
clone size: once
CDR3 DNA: TGTGCCAGCAGTCAAAGGACTAGCGGCCGCTCCTACGAGCAGTACTTC
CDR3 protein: CASSQRTSGRSYEQYF

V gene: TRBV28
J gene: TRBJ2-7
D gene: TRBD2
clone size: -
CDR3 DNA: TGTGCCAGCAGAGCCCCTAGCGGGGACCCCAACCTAAAATACGAGCAGTACTTC
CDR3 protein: CASRAPSGDPNLKYEQYF

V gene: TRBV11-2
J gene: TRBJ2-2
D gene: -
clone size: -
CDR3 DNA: TGTGCCAGCAGCCCCATCGCGGGTGCCACCGGGGAGCTGTTTTTT
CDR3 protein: CASSPIAGATGELFF

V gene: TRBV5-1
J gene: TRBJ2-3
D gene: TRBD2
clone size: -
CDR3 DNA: TGCGCCAGCACCGCAGCGGGAGCGGAAGATACGCAGTATTTT
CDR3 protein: CASTAAGAEDTQYF

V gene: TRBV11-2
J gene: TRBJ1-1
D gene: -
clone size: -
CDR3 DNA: TGTGCCAGCAGCTTAGGCTTAAGGGTGGGAGCTTTCTTT
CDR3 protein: CASSLGLRVGAFF

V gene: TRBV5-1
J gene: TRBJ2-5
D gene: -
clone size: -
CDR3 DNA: TGCGCCAGCAGCCCCCCACTGACAGCGGAGACCCAGTACTTC
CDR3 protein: CASSPPLTAETQYF

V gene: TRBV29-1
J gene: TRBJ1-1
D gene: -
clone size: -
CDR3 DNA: TGCAGCGTTGAGTCAACGGGGGGCACTGAAGCTTTCTTT
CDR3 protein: CSVESTGGTEAFF

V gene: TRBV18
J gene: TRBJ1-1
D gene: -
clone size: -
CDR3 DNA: TGTGCCAGCTCACTAGGACAGCAAATGAACACTGAAGCTTTCTTT
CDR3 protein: CASSLGQQMNTEAFF